This T cell receptor (beta chain) comes out of a study of blood T cell repertoires in COVID-19. Study summary: Whether acute or convalescent, the COVID-19 samples came from the United States, Italy and Spain.

In the original workflow: Counts of nucleated cells, estimated from reference gene primer amplification, were obtained. Sequencing used immunoSEQ multiplex PCR; TCRdb keeps in-frame clones, though not all of them. V and J calls and clone size follow that table, whereas D and trimming were derived from the DNA. Here the sample spans about 360,000 clones, roughly 90% being singletons. In this sample, this clone turned up a few times. Trimming took off 1 base at V and 0 bases at J, with 6 bases between the two ends. From germline, CDR1 is SGHAT and CDR2 FQNNGV. The CDR3 extends over 15 amino acids. Enrolled during active infection, Seattle patients were then followed longitudinally.

The chain employs TRBV11-2 and TRBJ2-2, with D possibly being TRBD1 (6 bases). Specimen: peripheral blood. This TCR derives from a woman aged 55-70 years with COVID-19, enrolled during active disease. The CDR3: CASSLAGANTGELFF. DNA of the CDR3: TGTGCCAGCAGCTTAGCAGGGGCGAACACCGGGGAGCTGTTTTTT. Based on the CDR3 plus reference TRBV11-2 and TRBJ2-2, the full variable domain is EAGVAQSPRYKIIEKRQSVAFWCNPISGHATLYWYQQILGQGPKLLIQFQNNGVVDDSQLPKDRFSAERLKGVDSTLKIQPAKLEDSAVYLCASSLAGANTGELFFGEGSRLTVL.